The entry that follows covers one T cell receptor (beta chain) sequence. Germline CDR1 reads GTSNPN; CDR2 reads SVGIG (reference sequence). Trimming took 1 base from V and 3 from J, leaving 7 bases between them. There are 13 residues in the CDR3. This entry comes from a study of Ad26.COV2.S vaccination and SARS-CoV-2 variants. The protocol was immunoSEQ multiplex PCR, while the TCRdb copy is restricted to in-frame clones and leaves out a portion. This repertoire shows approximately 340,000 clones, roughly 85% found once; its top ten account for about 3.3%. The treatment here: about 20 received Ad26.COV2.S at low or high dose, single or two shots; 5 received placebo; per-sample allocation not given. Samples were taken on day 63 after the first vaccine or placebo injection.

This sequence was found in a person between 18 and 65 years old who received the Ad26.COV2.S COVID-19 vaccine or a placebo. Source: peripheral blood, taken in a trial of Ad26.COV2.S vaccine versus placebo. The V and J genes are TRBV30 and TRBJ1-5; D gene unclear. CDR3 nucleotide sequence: TGTGCCTGGAGTGAGGGTTTCAATCAGCCCCAGCATTTT. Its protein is CAWSEGFNQPQHF.